This entry lists 22 T cell receptor beta chains sequenced from one sample in a study of blood T cell repertoires in COVID-19. The method was immunoSEQ multiplex PCR; TCRdb's version includes in-frame clones alone and lacks a portion of them. The table lists nearly 200,000 clones, about 80% of them singletons. Sequencing input: peripheral blood. The receptors stem from a human donor with acute or convalescent COVID-19. The donor label of this sample is uncertain.

This chain connects TRBV6-1 to TRBJ2-7, with D tentatively TRBD1 (7 bases). Germline lookup yields CDR1 MNHNS and CDR2 SASEGT. The CDR3 totals 14 residues. The V and J ends lost 3 bases and 2 bases respectively, with 11 bases between them. This chain's CDR3 is CASSEGRGAYEQYF. CDR3 DNA: TGTGCCAGCAGTGAGGGCAGGGGGGCCTACGAGCAGTACTTC.

This chain uses TRBV24-1 with TRBJ2-3; D call uncertain. Germline assignment: CDR1 KGHDR and CDR2 SFDVKD. V shed 4 bases and J shed 6 bases, with 10 bases lying between them. This CDR3 is 13 amino acids long. The CDR3 DNA reads TGTGCCACCAGTGAATCGTCTGTGGATACGCAGTATTTT. Its translation: CATSESSVDTQYF.

As for this clone: Distinct nucleotide sequences in the sample also encode this CDR3. The chain employs TRBV10-1 and TRBJ2-7; TRBD2 aligns across 11 bases. With V trimmed by 6 bases and J by 0 bases, 4 bases remained unmatched. CDR1 and CDR2 from the germline V gene are WNHNN and SYGVQD (reference sequence). This CDR3 is built from 15 residues. The DNA of the CDR3 is TGCGCCAGCAGGGAGCTAGCGGGAGGCTCCTACGAGCAGTACTTC. Translation gives CASRELAGGSYEQYF.

As for this clone: At one of its ends the junction is not consistent with the germline gene, which may arise from a read error. The chain links TRBV5-1 to TRBJ2-7; D is undetermined. Germline loops: CDR1 SGHRS, CDR2 YFSETQ. This CDR3 spans 11 amino acids. The CDR3 DNA follows: TGCGCCAGCAGCCGCCCTTACCTGGGCAACTTC. It yields the protein CASSRPYLGNF.

The chain is built from TRBV27 and TRBJ1-1; a weak D match, TRBD1 (5 bases). Germline CDR1 and CDR2: MNHEY and SMNVEV (reference sequence). The CDR3 extends over 15 amino acids. V was shortened by 5 bases and J by 1 base, with 14 bases between the two germline ends. The CDR3 sequence is CASSPWTGENTEAFF. CDR3 bases: TGTGCCAGCAGTCCCTGGACGGGGGAGAACACTGAAGCTTTCTTT.

This clone was counted only a few times. The rearrangement links TRBV7-3 to TRBJ1-3, with 7 bases fitting TRBD1. The germline CDR1 and CDR2 sequences are SGHTA and FQGTGA. Losses at the gene ends were 2 bases for V and 0 bases for J; bases not matched to a gene: 4. This CDR3 comprises 16 residues. The CDR3 coding sequence is TGTGCCAGCAGCTTAGGGACAGCGAGCTCTGGAAACACCATATATTTT. Translation gives CASSLGTASSGNTIYF.

This clone appeared a few times. The rearrangement uses TRBV7-7 and TRBJ2-5; 8 nucleotides agree with TRBD2. Unmatched junction bases numbered 8, after V lost 5 bases and J lost 3 bases. Looked up from germline, CDR1 is SSHAT and CDR2 is FNYEAQ (reference sequence). The CDR3 has 15 residues. CDR3 residues: CASSPSGGGEETQYF. The CDR3 DNA follows: TGTGCCAGCAGCCCGTCGGGGGGGGGAGAAGAGACCCAGTACTTC.

The chain has TRBV6-6 and TRBJ2-1; TRBD2 matches 11 bases. The CDR3 length is 15 residues. Per the germline V gene, CDR1 is MNHNY and CDR2 is SVGAGI (reference sequence). V was clipped by 0 bases and J by 9 bases; unmatched bases: 4. The CDR3 DNA reads as TGTGCCAGCAGTTACTCTAGCGGGAGGGCCGGTGAGCAGTTCTTC. This encodes CASSYSSGRAGEQFF.

This clone has a handful of counts. The gene calls are TRBV7-9 and TRBJ1-1; 7 bases are a match to TRBD1. J gave up 0 bases and V 5 bases, and 6 bases lay outside the gene matches. Germline CDR1 is SEHNR and CDR2 is FQNEAQ (reference sequence). This CDR3 spans 15 amino acids. CDR3: CASSAGQVMNTEAFF. In nucleotides, the CDR3 is TGTGCCAGCAGCGCCGGACAGGTTATGAACACTGAAGCTTTCTTT.

J is TRBJ1-5 and V is TRBV7-8; perhaps TRBD1 as D (5 bases). Trimming removed 3 bases at V and 5 bases at J, with 8 bases between. In germline, CDR1 is SGHVS, CDR2 FQNEAQ. The CDR3 extends over 13 amino acids. For the CDR3, the DNA is TGTGCCAGCAGCTTGGGGGGTGATCAGCCCCAGCATTTT. This translates into CASSLGGDQPQHF.

V is TRBV27 and J is TRBJ2-1; 8 nucleotides agree with TRBD1. CDR1 is MNHEY and CDR2 is SMNVEV in the germline V gene (reference sequence). The ends lost 3 bases at V and 7 bases at J; junction bases unmatched: 5. The CDR3 consists of 14 residues. The CDR3 DNA reads TGTGCCAGCAGTTTGGTCCAGGGGGCGAATGAGCAGTTCTTC. This gives the protein CASSLVQGANEQFF.

V is TRBV27 and J is TRBJ1-2; 7 nucleotides agree with TRBD1. Germline CDR1 MNHEY, CDR2 SMNVEV (reference sequence). J lost 3 bases, V lost 4 bases, and 5 bases had no gene match. CDR3 length: 14 amino acids. The CDR3 loop is CASSSGGNDYGYTF. The CDR3 region has the DNA TGTGCCAGCAGTTCAGGGGGAAATGACTATGGCTACACCTTC.

V gene TRBV21-1 combines with J gene TRBJ1-5; the D call in the table, TRBD1, was not verified against the DNA. TRBV21-1 is a pseudogene locus. The CDR3 length is 15 residues. The CDR3 DNA sequence: TGTGCCAGCAGTGAAGAGACAGGGCCCCATCAGCCCCAGCATTTT. Protein: CASSEETGPHQPQHF.

This clone came up once. The CDR3 bases are TGCGCCAGCAGCTTGGGAGCCCCCTCTGGAAACACCATATATTTT. Protein product: CASSLGAPSGNTIYF. The chain employs TRBV5-1 and TRBJ1-3; no reliable D call. The ends were cut back, 0 bases at V and 0 bases at J, with 7 bases in the middle. Germline V lookup: CDR1 SGHRS, CDR2 YFSETQ. The CDR3 is 15 residues long. Full variable domain (missing parts from reference TRBV5-1 and TRBJ1-3): KAGVTQTPRYLIKTRGQQVTLSCSPISGHRSVSWYQQTPGQGLQFLFEYFSETQRNKGNFPGRFSGRQFSNSRSEMNVSTLELGDSALYLCASSLGAPSGNTIYFGEGSWLTVV.

The chain is built from TRBV5-6 and TRBJ2-3, with 7 bases fitting TRBD2. Germline trimming cut 4 bases from V and 3 bases from J; bases unmatched to any gene: 2. Germline assignment: CDR1 SGHDT and CDR2 YYEEEE. CDR3 size: 13 residues. Here the CDR3 DNA reads TGTGCCAGCAGCCAGGGACTAACAGATACGCAGTATTTT. Its translation: CASSQGLTDTQYF.

V is TRBV27 and J is TRBJ1-2, with D possibly TRBD1 on 5 matching bases. This CDR3 region has 15 residues. The V gene's germline CDR1 is MNHEY and CDR2 SMNVEV (reference sequence). V was cut by 7 bases and J by 7 bases, with 22 bases left in between. In DNA form, the CDR3 reads TGTGCCAGCACCCCAAGGGGAGGGAGAAGTTCTGGCTACACCTTC. Translation: CASTPRGGRSSGYTF.

The V and J genes are TRBV7-2 and TRBJ2-7, with 9 bases lining up with TRBD1. CDR1 is SGHTA, CDR2 FQGNSA, per germline. The CDR3 runs 15 residues. The V and J ends lost 5 bases and 0 bases, in that order; junction bases with no gene match: 5. The CDR3 reads CASSQDRGISYEQYF. DNA of the CDR3: TGTGCCAGCAGCCAGGACAGGGGAATCTCCTACGAGCAGTACTTC.

The chain joins TRBV18 to TRBJ2-1, with 11 bases identical to TRBD2. Germline V gene lookup returns CDR1 KGHSH and CDR2 LQKENI. The junction had 1 base not matched to a gene; V was cut back by 3 bases and J by 0 bases. This CDR3 has 16 residues. CDR3 residues: CASSPTSGSSYNEQFF. In DNA form, the CDR3 reads TGTGCCAGCTCACCCACTAGCGGGAGCTCCTACAATGAGCAGTTCTTC.

The V gene is TRBV30, the J gene TRBJ1-1, with D possibly matching TRBD1 (6 bases). Trimming cost V 5 bases and J 2 bases, with 12 bases left between them. The CDR3 is 13 residues long. CDR1 is GTSNPN, CDR2 SVGIG, per germline (reference sequence). CDR3 residues: CAWGRDTNTEAFF. CDR3 DNA: TGTGCCTGGGGTCGGGACACAAACACTGAAGCTTTCTTT.

V and J are TRBV18 and TRBJ2-1, with 11 bases identical to TRBD2. This CDR3 has 14 residues. The V gene end was trimmed by 1 base and the J gene end by 10 bases; junction bases not matched to a gene: 3. CDR1 KGHSH and CDR2 LQKENI come from the germline V gene. The CDR3 coding sequence is TGTGCCAGCTCACCACTGTCTAGCGGGAGGGAGCAGTTCTTC. Protein product: CASSPLSSGREQFF.

This sequence joins TRBV12-3 or TRBV12-4 and TRBJ1-1; 7 nucleotides agree with TRBD1. The CDR3 has 12 residues. V lost 4 bases and J lost 10; bases outside the gene matches: 6. The CDR3: CASSSTSGGAFF. The DNA for the CDR3 is TGTGCCAGCAGTTCAACCTCAGGGGGAGCTTTCTTT.

The chain employs TRBV3-1 (or the pseudogene TRBV3-2) and TRBJ2-7; 8 bases are shared with TRBD2. The CDR3 totals 14 residues. In germline, CDR1 is LGHDT, CDR2 YNNKEL (reference sequence). V lost 4 bases and J lost 5; bases outside the gene matches: 7. The CDR3 region is CASSPKSGSNEQYF. The CDR3 DNA follows: TGTGCCAGCAGCCCAAAAAGCGGGAGTAACGAGCAGTACTTC.